The 28 T cell receptor beta chains below all came from one sample that was sequenced in a study of spatial heterogeneity in lung cancer. TCRdb reprocessed the 5' RACE reads via MiXCR and lists one record per CDR3 protein. The repertoire holds about 36,000 distinct CDR3 sequences, with about 7.6% as singletons. Time point defined: blood at routine non-recurrence follow-up after resection. The sample in question was PBMCs, obtained at follow-up. Source of these receptors: a male donor with early-stage non-small cell lung cancer.

As regards this clonotype: Just one base apart from a much larger clone, this may be a read error. The genes are TRBV7-6 and TRBJ2-4; TRBD2 matches at 14 bases. The germline V gene has CDR1 SGHVS and CDR2 FNYEAQ. This CDR3 is built from 17 residues. The CDR3 region has the DNA TGTGCCAACAGCCCGCGACTAGCGGGGGGGACTGGGGACATTCAGTACTTC. Protein: CANSPRLAGGTGDIQYF.

As regards this clonotype: Germline is not matched at one junction end, which may reflect a read error. The CDR3 sequence: CASSGTGNGQPQDF. CDR3 in DNA: TGTGCCAGCAGCGGGACAGGGAATGGTCAGCCCCAGGATTTC. The V call is TRBV2, the J call TRBJ1-5; 9 bases align to TRBD1. The CDR3 has 14 residues. Germline CDR1 is SNHLY and CDR2 is FYNNEI. Complete variable domain (other parts from reference TRBV2 and TRBJ1-5): EPEVTQTPSHQVTQMGQEVILRCVPISNHLYFYWYRQILGQKVEFLVSFYNNEISEKSEIFDDQFSVERPDGSNFTLKIRSTKLEDSAMYFCASSGTGNGQPQDFGDGTRLSIL.

Ten or more counts support this clonotype. The chain employs TRBV7-6 and TRBJ2-1; a weak D match, TRBD2 (7 bases). Germline lookup yields CDR1 SGHVS and CDR2 FNYEAQ. Trimming pared 0 bases from V and 4 bases from J, leaving 13 bases between. CDR3 length: 16 amino acids. CDR3 protein: CASSLAGGGEYNEQFF. The CDR3 bases are TGTGCCAGCAGCTTAGCGGGCGGGGGCGAGTACAATGAGCAGTTCTTC.

This clonotype was observed at least ten times. The rearrangement links TRBV7-8 to TRBJ1-2; TRBD1 agrees at 7 bases. The junction had 3 bases not matched to a gene; V was cut back by 5 bases and J by 0 bases. The CDR3 totals 14 residues. Germline CDR1 and CDR2: SGHVS and FQNEAQ. The CDR3 loop reads CASSRGTANYGYTF. The DNA of the CDR3 is TGTGCCAGCAGCCGCGGGACAGCTAACTATGGCTACACCTTC.

There are many counts of this clonotype. This chain links TRBV3-1 with TRBJ2-5, with D possibly called TRBD1 or TRBD2 (6 bases each). CDR3 length: 16 residues. Germline CDR1 LGHDT, CDR2 YNNKEL (reference sequence). With 6 bases removed from V and 4 bases from J, the gap between germline ends came to 21 bases. The CDR3 DNA follows: TGTGCCAGCAGTCTCTTGGGGGGCTCCCTTCGAGAGACCCAGTACTTC. Translating it yields CASSLLGGSLRETQYF.

This clonotype has a count of ten or more. This chain uses TRBV11-2 with TRBJ2-3, with D perhaps matching TRBD2 (7 bases). This CDR3 spans 14 amino acids. With 8 bases removed from V and 6 bases from J, the gap between germline ends came to 18 bases. The V gene's germline CDR1 is SGHAT and CDR2 FQNNGV. In DNA form, the CDR3 reads TGTGCCAGCGGGGGGGGCCAGACGTATGATACGCAGTATTTT. Its translation: CASGGGQTYDTQYF.

This clonotype was seen ten or more times. The chain uses TRBV4-2 and TRBJ2-6; 9 nucleotides line up with TRBD2. The germline CDR1 and CDR2 sequences are LGHNA and YNFKEQ. The ends lost 0 bases at V and 4 bases at J; junction bases unmatched: 13. The CDR3 runs 20 residues. CDR3 nucleotide sequence: TGTGCCAGCAGCCAAGATTTGGTAGCGGGGGCCTCTTGGGGGGCCAACGTCCTGACTTTC. Translation: CASSQDLVAGASWGANVLTF.

The sample holds many counts of this clonotype. The chain couples TRBV4-1 to TRBJ1-2; D is ambiguous. CDR1 MGHRA and CDR2 YSYEKL come from the germline V gene. V gave up 0 bases and J gave up 2 bases, with 13 bases separating them. The CDR3 length is 16 residues. For the CDR3, the DNA is TGCGCCAGCAGCCAAGAGCCGTTGGGGAGCAACTATGGCTACACCTTC. Translation: CASSQEPLGSNYGYTF.

The CDR3 protein is CASGGDSGNTIYF. CDR3 bases: TGTGCCAGCGGGGGAGACTCTGGAAACACCATATATTTT. The V call is TRBV5-5, the J call TRBJ1-3, with D possibly TRBD1 on 5 matching bases. Germline loops: CDR1 SGHKS, CDR2 YYEKEE (reference sequence). This CDR3 has 13 residues. The V end lost 7 bases, the J end lost 0 bases, and 8 bases lay between the germline ends.

V usage is TRBV7-6 and J usage is TRBJ2-5, with D uncertain. V lost 5 bases, J lost 2 bases, and 3 bases lay in between. The CDR3 loop spans 11 amino acids. Germline CDR1 and CDR2: SGHVS and FNYEAQ. CDR3 bases: TGTGCCAGCAGCCAACAAGAGACCCAGTACTTC. Encoded protein: CASSQQETQYF.

The genes are TRBV5-1 and TRBJ2-3, with D possibly called TRBD1 or TRBD2 (5 bases each). This CDR3 is 15 amino acids long. CDR1 SGHRS and CDR2 YFSETQ come from the germline V gene. Trimming cost V 0 bases and J 3 bases, with 11 bases left between them. The CDR3 region has the DNA TGCGCCAGCAGCTTGGGAACAGGAGGAACAGATACGCAGTATTTT. This sequence encodes CASSLGTGGTDTQYF.

Many counts were recorded for this clonotype. The chain is built from TRBV7-8 and TRBJ2-5; perhaps D is TRBD1 or TRBD2 (6 bases each). V gave up 4 bases and J gave up 1 base, with 19 bases separating them. The CDR3 spans 17 residues. Germline V gene data show CDR1 as SGHVS and CDR2 as FQNEAQ. CDR3 protein: CASSSTAGQAIQETQYF. The CDR3 region has the DNA TGTGCCAGCAGCTCAACCGCGGGACAAGCTATCCAAGAGACCCAGTACTTC.

This clonotype has a count of ten or more. The V gene is TRBV20-1, the J gene TRBJ1-2, with no clear D. V gave up 1 base and J gave up 7 bases, with 16 bases separating them. CDR3 length equals 14 residues. The germline CDR1 and CDR2 sequences are DFQATT and SNEGSKA (reference sequence). The CDR3 DNA reads as TGCAGTGCTAGAGTCAGGTCTTTTTCAGCTGGCTACACCTTC. It is translated as CSARVRSFSAGYTF.

The sample holds many counts of this clonotype. The rearrangement joins TRBV2 to TRBJ2-1; D might be TRBD1 (6 bases). This CDR3 is built from 15 residues. The V end lost 5 bases, the J end lost 0 bases, and 11 bases lay between the germline ends. Germline CDR1 SNHLY, CDR2 FYNNEI. CDR3 residues: CASSPGQNSYNEQFF. The DNA for the CDR3 is TGTGCCAGCAGTCCGGGACAAAACTCCTACAATGAGCAGTTCTTC.

In its sample, this clonotype was seen many times. This rearrangement joins TRBV20-1 to TRBJ2-7; 11 nucleotides agree with TRBD2. The CDR3 sequence is 14 residues long. Germline CDR1 DFQATT, CDR2 SNEGSKA (reference sequence). With V trimmed by 3 bases and J by 2 bases, 3 bases remained unmatched. CDR3 region: CSASGLAGTYEQYF. CDR3 coding DNA: TGCAGTGCTAGCGGACTAGCGGGCACCTACGAGCAGTACTTC.

At least ten counts were recorded for this clonotype. This sequence joins TRBV20-1 and TRBJ2-7, with TRBD2 matching 10 bases. Trimming removed 3 bases from V and 0 bases from J; junction bases left unmatched: 11. Per germline, CDR1 DFQATT and CDR2 SNEGSKA (reference sequence). CDR3 length equals 17 residues. The CDR3 here is CSARVVAGGPSSYEQYF. CDR3 in DNA: TGCAGTGCTAGGGTCGTAGCGGGGGGCCCGAGCTCCTACGAGCAGTACTTC.

This clonotype was seen ten or more times. The rearrangement links TRBV4-2 to TRBJ2-1; 7 nucleotides align to TRBD2. Germline CDR1 LGHNA, CDR2 YNFKEQ. The CDR3 extends over 16 amino acids. V trimming: 1 base; J trimming: 5 bases; junction bases outside the gene matches: 8. The CDR3 loop reads CASSQGSAGRHNEQFF. The CDR3 nucleotides read TGTGCCAGCAGCCAAGGGTCAGCGGGGAGGCACAATGAGCAGTTCTTC.

This clonotype was recorded at least ten times. The rearrangement joins TRBV12-3 or TRBV12-4 to TRBJ1-6; 10 nucleotides match TRBD1. The V gene end was trimmed by 5 bases and the J gene end by 10 bases; junction bases not matched to a gene: 5. The CDR3 loop spans 14 amino acids. The CDR3 DNA reads TGTGCCAGCAGTCGACAGGGGGCAGAGTCACCCCTCCACTTT. Protein sequence: CASSRQGAESPLHF.

The chain recombines TRBV6-5 with TRBJ2-3; D remains ambiguous. Trimming cost V 6 bases and J 3 bases, with 10 bases left between them. Germline V gives CDR1 MNHEY, CDR2 SVGAGI. The CDR3 has 13 amino acids. CDR3 coding DNA: TGTGCCAGCAGGGAACCTGGTACAGATACGCAGTATTTT. This sequence encodes CASREPGTDTQYF.

This clonotype was detected ten times or more. The V gene is TRBV7-2, the J gene TRBJ1-2, with D unresolved. The CDR3 is made up of 15 amino acids. Trimming took off 1 base at V and 4 bases at J, with 13 bases between the two ends. The germline V gene has CDR1 SGHTA and CDR2 FQGNSA. CDR3 nucleotide sequence: TGTGCCAGCAGCTTAGTCACCATTTCGGGCTATGGCTACACCTTC. It translates to CASSLVTISGYGYTF. Together with reference TRBV7-2 and TRBJ1-2, the CDR3 gives the full variable domain: GAGVSQSPSNKVTEKGKDVELRCDPISGHTALYWYRQSLGQGLEFLIYFQGNSAPDKSGLPSDRFSAERTGGSVSTLTIQRTQQEDSAVYLCASSLVTISGYGYTFGSGTRLTVV.

This clonotype was observed at least ten times. V usage is TRBV12-3 or TRBV12-4 and J usage is TRBJ2-5; TRBD2 aligns across 7 bases. This CDR3 has 15 amino acids. Trimming cost V 3 bases and J 6 bases; bases outside gene matches: 10. The CDR3 bases are TGTGCCAGCAGTTTTTCTAGTGGGGGGGTGCAGACCCAGTACTTC. Translated: CASSFSSGGVQTQYF.

This clonotype was observed at least ten times. The V and J genes are TRBV20-1 and TRBJ1-3; D is unresolved. The length of the CDR3 is 14 residues. Germline-derived CDR1 and CDR2 are DFQATT and SNEGSKA (reference sequence). V lost 3 bases to trimming and J lost 0 bases, with 9 bases between them. The CDR3 sequence is CSASRSTSGNTIYF. The CDR3 nucleotides read TGCAGTGCTAGCCGTTCGACCTCTGGAAACACCATATATTTT.

The sample holds many counts of this clonotype. The CDR3 DNA reads TGTGCCAGCAGCTTGCAGGGGCGAACTAATGAAAAACTGTTTTTT. This encodes CASSLQGRTNEKLFF. V gene TRBV7-9 combines with J gene TRBJ1-4, with D perhaps TRBD1 (6 bases). V lost 3 bases and J 1 base, leaving 9 bases between the germline ends. Germline assignment: CDR1 SEHNR and CDR2 FQNEAQ (reference sequence). The CDR3 is 15 residues long.

This clonotype was observed at least ten times. V is TRBV4-2 and J is TRBJ2-1, with D perhaps matching TRBD1 (6 bases). Germline V gene data show CDR1 as LGHNA and CDR2 as YNFKEQ. Trimming shortened V by 4 bases and J by 6 bases, and 16 bases separated the two germline ends. The CDR3 loop spans 15 amino acids. DNA of the CDR3: TGTGCCAGCAGCCGAACGCTGGGGGCCTTCAATGAGCAGTTCTTC. Its translation is CASSRTLGAFNEQFF.

This clonotype was counted ten times or more. The chain combines TRBV4-2 with TRBJ2-7; D call uncertain. The germline V and J ends were trimmed by 3 bases and 3 bases, with 12 bases remaining between them. This CDR3 region has 14 residues. Germline CDR1 is LGHNA and CDR2 is YNFKEQ. CDR3 coding DNA: TGTGCCAGCAGCCAGCAGGTAGCCAGCTACGAGCAGTACTTC. This codes for CASSQQVASYEQYF.

This clonotype came up many times. The chain is built from TRBV3-1 and TRBJ2-3; D remains unclear. Deletions cut 1 base from V and 7 bases from J, with 9 bases between. Germline V lookup: CDR1 LGHDT, CDR2 YNNKEL (reference sequence). The CDR3 consists of 13 residues. CDR3 sequence (DNA): TGTGCCAGCAGCCAAGGGGAAGATAATACGCAGTATTTT. This encodes CASSQGEDNTQYF.

This clonotype was found a few times. The DNA of the CDR3 is TGTGCCAGCAGTCCAGGGACAGGGTCGGGAGATACGCAGTATTTT. The encoded protein is CASSPGTGSGDTQYF. V usage is TRBV2 and J usage is TRBJ2-3; 9 bases match TRBD1. The CDR3 is 15 residues long. With 5 bases clipped from V and 5 bases from J, the junction kept 8 bases outside the gene matches. From germline, CDR1 is SNHLY and CDR2 FYNNEI.

This chain connects TRBV5-1 to TRBJ2-2, with TRBD2 identical over 11 bases. V lost 7 bases and J lost 4; bases outside the gene matches: 6. From germline, CDR1 is SGHRS and CDR2 YFSETQ. The CDR3 covers 15 residues. Written as DNA, the CDR3 is TGCGCCAGCCGTACCGGGACTAGCGGCACCGGGGAGCTGTTTTTT. Translating gives CASRTGTSGTGELFF.